The 31 T cell receptor beta chains listed next were all sequenced from one sample in a study of T-cell reconstitution after alpha-beta-depleted transplantation in children. Unique molecular identifiers featured in how the TCRbeta library was prepared. One entry per CDR3 protein results from TCRdb running MiXCR on the PCR reads. Of about 170,000 distinct CDR3 sequences listed, around 10% were seen once; the top ten hold approximately 13%. The sequenced sample was PBMCs, obtained before TCRalphabeta/CD19-depleted stem cell transplant. Source of these receptors: a boy under 10 years old with acute myeloid leukemia, due to receive a stem cell transplant.

There are many counts of this clonotype. The rearrangement uses TRBV5-1 and TRBJ1-6, with 7 bases matching TRBD1. From germline, CDR1 is SGHRS and CDR2 YFSETQ. J lost 8 bases, V lost 7 bases, and 9 bases had no gene match. The CDR3 has 14 residues. The CDR3 nucleotides read TGCGCCAGCGTTCTTGACAGGGAGTATTCACCCCTCCACTTT. Its translation is CASVLDREYSPLHF. The variable domain in full, completed from reference TRBV5-1 and TRBJ1-6, reads KAGVTQTPRYLIKTRGQQVTLSCSPISGHRSVSWYQQTPGQGLQFLFEYFSETQRNKGNFPGRFSGRQFSNSRSEMNVSTLELGDSALYLCASVLDREYSPLHFGNGTRLTVT.

The table lists this clonotype with many counts. J is TRBJ2-1 and V is TRBV5-6; no reliable D call. CDR1 is SGHDT, CDR2 YYEEEE, per germline. Trimming pared 4 bases from V and 6 bases from J, leaving 14 bases between. The CDR3 is 14 residues long. CDR3 amino acids: CASSPMSNLNEQFF. CDR3 in DNA: TGTGCCAGCAGCCCAATGAGTAATCTCAATGAGCAGTTCTTC.

This clonotype has at least ten counts. The chain is built from TRBV10-1 and TRBJ2-4; D ambiguous. V gave up 0 bases and J gave up 5 bases, with 17 bases separating them. The CDR3 totals 17 residues. Looked up from germline, CDR1 is WNHNN and CDR2 is SYGVQD (reference sequence). The CDR3 nucleotides read TGCGCCAGCAGTGAGTCGAAAGGTCCGTACTTAGAAAACATTCAGTACTTC. Translating it yields CASSESKGPYLENIQYF.

This clonotype was counted ten times or more. The CDR3, as DNA: TGCAGTGCTTCTCGCCGGGACAGGGGCGTGTGGAACACTGAAGCTTTCTTT. Amino acids: CSASRRDRGVWNTEAFF. The chain carries TRBV20-1 and TRBJ1-1; 10 nucleotides line up with TRBD1. The CDR3 runs 17 residues. Losses at the gene ends were 5 bases for V and 1 base for J; bases not matched to a gene: 13. Per the germline V gene, CDR1 is DFQATT and CDR2 is SNEGSKA (reference sequence).

The table lists this clonotype with many counts. The chain recombines TRBV5-1 with TRBJ1-1, with no clear D. The V end lost 0 bases, the J end lost 7 bases, and 7 bases lay between the germline ends. CDR3 length equals 12 residues. Germline V lookup: CDR1 SGHRS, CDR2 YFSETQ. The CDR3 sequence: CASSLVGYEAFF. CDR3 DNA sequence: TGCGCCAGCAGCTTGGTCGGGTATGAAGCTTTCTTT.

This clonotype came up many times. This rearrangement joins TRBV5-1 to TRBJ2-1; D not resolved. Trimming took off 5 bases at V and 7 bases at J, with 19 bases between the two ends. Germline V lookup: CDR1 SGHRS, CDR2 YFSETQ. This CDR3 spans 15 amino acids. The CDR3 DNA sequence: TGCGCCAGCAGTAAAACTCCCCGTGAAAGGAATGAGCAGTTCTTC. This gives the protein CASSKTPRERNEQFF.

CDR3 in DNA: TGTGCCAGCACCCCCCGGCAGGGGGCTGTTAGGGGGACTGAAGCTTTCTTT. Encoded protein: CASTPRQGAVRGTEAFF. The V and J genes are TRBV3-1 and TRBJ1-1, with TRBD1 identical over 8 bases. Germline loops: CDR1 LGHDT, CDR2 YNNKEL (reference sequence). The V segment lost 7 bases and the J segment 5 bases; nucleotides outside the gene matches: 18. This CDR3 has 17 amino acids.

This clonotype was counted many times. The chain couples TRBV13 to TRBJ2-7; tentative D call: TRBD1 (6 bases). Germline lookup yields CDR1 PRHDT and CDR2 FYEKMQ (reference sequence). The CDR3 totals 15 residues. V dropped 5 bases and J dropped 4 bases, with 18 bases sitting between them. The CDR3 DNA reads as TGTGCCAGCAGCGAAGGGGGAGTCGGGTCTTACGAGCAGTACTTC. This codes for CASSEGGVGSYEQYF. The full variable domain, completed using reference TRBV13 and TRBJ2-7, is AAGVIQSPRHLIKEKRETATLKCYPIPRHDTVYWYQQGPGQDPQFLISFYEKMQSDKGSIPDRFSAQQFSDYHSELNMSSLELGDSALYFCASSEGGVGSYEQYFGPGTRLTVT.

This clonotype was picked up many times. The CDR3 sequence is CASSGQASNTGELFF. CDR3 in DNA: TGTGCCAGCAGCGGACAGGCCTCGAACACCGGGGAGCTGTTTTTT. The chain combines TRBV7-3 with TRBJ2-2; 7 bases match TRBD1. J was trimmed by 0 bases and V by 5 bases; bases with no gene match: 3. The CDR3 runs 15 residues. The germline V gene has CDR1 SGHTA and CDR2 FQGTGA.

This clonotype was recorded at least ten times. The rearrangement uses TRBV9 and TRBJ2-7, with 11 bases that match TRBD2. V was clipped by 1 base and J by 0 bases; unmatched bases: 3. Germline CDR1 SGDLS, CDR2 YYNGEE. The CDR3 has 16 amino acids. DNA of the CDR3: TGTGCCAGCAGCGTAACGGGACTAGCGGACTCCTACGAGCAGTACTTC. This translates into CASSVTGLADSYEQYF.

This clonotype was seen repeatedly, ten times or more. V is TRBV12-3 or TRBV12-4 and J is TRBJ2-7; 10 positions agree with TRBD2. CDR3 length: 14 amino acids. Trimming removed 6 bases from V and 3 bases from J; junction bases left unmatched: 5. The CDR3 DNA reads TGTGCCAGCAGGAAGCGGGAGGGCGGCTACGAGCAGTACTTC. The encoded protein is CASRKREGGYEQYF.

There are many counts of this clonotype. The gene calls are TRBV2 and TRBJ1-1; D remains ambiguous. From germline, CDR1 is SNHLY and CDR2 FYNNEI. The CDR3 contains 12 residues. V lost 10 bases and J 2 bases, leaving 11 bases between the germline ends. CDR3 sequence reads: CATRTSNTEAFF. In DNA, the CDR3 is TGTGCCACCCGAACGAGTAACACTGAAGCTTTCTTT. Supplemented by reference TRBV2 and TRBJ1-1, the full variable domain reads EPEVTQTPSHQVTQMGQEVILRCVPISNHLYFYWYRQILGQKVEFLVSFYNNEISEKSEIFDDQFSVERPDGSNFTLKIRSTKLEDSAMYFCATRTSNTEAFFGQGTRLTVV.

This clonotype was found many times. The chain combines TRBV5-1 with TRBJ1-1; tentative D call: TRBD1 (6 bases). The CDR3 runs to 14 residues. The germline V gene encodes CDR1 SGHRS and CDR2 YFSETQ. Trimming pared 4 bases from V and 2 bases from J, leaving 12 bases between. CDR3 sequence reads: CASSPGTPNTEAFF. The CDR3 nucleotides are TGCGCCAGCAGCCCCGGGACACCAAACACTGAAGCTTTCTTT.

This clonotype was found many times. This chain links TRBV27 with TRBJ2-1; perhaps TRBD2 as D (6 bases). From germline, CDR1 is MNHEY and CDR2 SMNVEV (reference sequence). V was trimmed by 7 bases and J by 2 bases, leaving 18 bases between them. The CDR3 covers 16 residues. The CDR3 region is CASNKVTEGPYNEQFF. The CDR3 DNA is TGTGCCAGCAATAAAGTAACGGAGGGCCCCTACAATGAGCAGTTCTTC.

There are many counts of this clonotype. This chain links TRBV29-1 with TRBJ1-5; TRBD1 is a possible D gene (5 bases). The CDR3 runs 14 residues. Deletions cut 5 bases from V and 3 bases from J, with 14 bases between. CDR1 is SQVTM, CDR2 ANQGSEA, per germline. CDR3: CSVSGGGFNQPQHF. CDR3 nucleotide sequence: TGCAGCGTTAGTGGGGGGGGTTTCAATCAGCCCCAGCATTTT.

This clonotype was recorded at least ten times. This sequence joins TRBV20-1 and TRBJ2-1; TRBD1 is a possible D gene (5 bases). Germline CDR1 and CDR2: DFQATT and SNEGSKA (reference sequence). CDR3 length: 14 amino acids. The ends were cut back, 3 bases at V and 2 bases at J, with 11 bases in the middle. The CDR3 here is CSASQGAPYNEQFF. The CDR3, as DNA: TGCAGTGCTAGTCAGGGCGCTCCCTACAATGAGCAGTTCTTC.

This clonotype was picked up many times. The chain recombines TRBV5-1 with TRBJ1-1; TRBD1 aligns across 7 bases. Unmatched junction bases numbered 13, after V lost 6 bases and J lost 2 bases. The CDR3 loop spans 16 amino acids. The germline CDR1 and CDR2 sequences are SGHRS and YFSETQ. CDR3 in amino acids: CASNVQPGQLNTEAFF. DNA for the CDR3: TGCGCCAGCAATGTCCAACCGGGACAGCTAAACACTGAAGCTTTCTTT.

This clonotype was seen many times. J is TRBJ1-1 and V is TRBV27, with TRBD1 identical over 8 bases. V lost 5 bases, J lost 0 bases, and 5 bases stayed unmatched. CDR1 MNHEY and CDR2 SMNVEV come from the germline V gene (reference sequence). The CDR3 is made up of 15 amino acids. This CDR3 is CASSRWTGMNTEAFF. As DNA, the CDR3 is TGTGCCAGCAGTAGATGGACAGGGATGAACACTGAAGCTTTCTTT.

This clonotype was observed a few times. The V call is TRBV3-1, the J call TRBJ2-3; 8 nucleotides line up with TRBD2. V was pared by 0 bases and J by 6 bases, with 11 bases of the junction left unmatched. The CDR3 length is 17 residues. From germline, CDR1 is LGHDT and CDR2 YNNKEL (reference sequence). DNA of the CDR3: TGTGCCAGCAGCCAAGATGGGACGGGGGGGATCCCTGATACGCAGTATTTT. Translation gives CASSQDGTGGIPDTQYF.

This clonotype occurred many times. The chain recombines TRBV7-3 with TRBJ2-2, with a tentative D call TRBD2 (5 bases). This CDR3 has 16 amino acids. CDR1 SGHTA and CDR2 FQGTGA come from the germline V gene. The V and J ends lost 5 bases and 5 bases respectively, with 18 bases between them. The chain's CDR3 is CASSAGLLGGTGELFF. DNA of the CDR3: TGTGCCAGCAGCGCTGGGTTGTTAGGAGGTACCGGGGAGCTGTTTTTT.

This clonotype was counted many times. CDR3 protein: CASSNDRDRGVYEQYF. As DNA, the CDR3 is TGCGCCAGCAGCAACGATCGGGACAGGGGTGTCTACGAGCAGTACTTC. The rearrangement links TRBV5-1 to TRBJ2-7; 10 nucleotides align to TRBD1. Germline-derived CDR1 and CDR2 are SGHRS and YFSETQ. This CDR3 is 16 amino acids long. V shed 4 bases and J 3 bases; nucleotides not matched to a gene: 10.

This clonotype was observed many times. V usage is TRBV28 and J usage is TRBJ2-6; 11 positions match TRBD1. This CDR3 is built from 17 residues. J gave up 1 base and V 2 bases, and 1 base lay outside the gene matches. The germline V gene encodes CDR1 MDHEN and CDR2 SYDVKM. The CDR3: CASSLGTGGSGANVLTF. CDR3 sequence (DNA): TGTGCCAGCAGTTTAGGGACAGGGGGGTCTGGGGCCAACGTCCTGACTTTC.

Many counts were recorded for this clonotype. This chain uses TRBV20-1 with TRBJ2-1; TRBD2 is a possible D gene (6 bases). CDR1 DFQATT and CDR2 SNEGSKA come from the germline V gene (reference sequence). The CDR3 runs to 15 residues. V was pared by 0 bases and J by 0 bases, with 9 bases between. CDR3 in amino acids: CSARDYGSSYNEQFF. As DNA, the CDR3 is TGCAGTGCTAGAGATTACGGGAGCTCCTACAATGAGCAGTTCTTC.

This clonotype appeared many times. Here the CDR3 reads CAIRVKEGSYNEQFF. CDR3 DNA: TGTGCCATCAGGGTCAAGGAAGGCTCCTACAATGAGCAGTTCTTC. This sequence joins TRBV10-3 and TRBJ2-1, with D uncertain. V lost 6 bases and J lost 0, with 12 bases in between. CDR3 length: 15 amino acids. The germline CDR1 and CDR2 sequences are ENHRY and SYGVKD.

The gene calls are TRBV20-1 and TRBJ1-4, with a possible D match to TRBD1 (5 bases). V lost 0 bases and J 7 bases, leaving 12 bases between the germline ends. CDR1 is DFQATT and CDR2 is SNEGSKA in the germline V gene (reference sequence). The CDR3 totals 14 residues. The CDR3 loop is CSAREGRGGEKLFF. The CDR3 coding sequence is TGCAGTGCTAGAGAAGGGAGGGGAGGTGAAAAACTGTTTTTT.

This clonotype was counted ten times or more. V usage is TRBV4-2 and J usage is TRBJ2-3; 8 nucleotides match TRBD2. CDR1 and CDR2 (germline): LGHNA, YNFKEQ. This CDR3 contains 15 residues. J gave up 4 bases and V 3 bases, and 6 bases lay outside the gene matches. The DNA for the CDR3 is TGTGCCAGCAGCCAGGATAGCGGGGCCCCAGATACGCAGTATTTT. It specifies CASSQDSGAPDTQYF.

This clonotype was recorded at least ten times. The chain uses TRBV5-4 and TRBJ1-1; unclear D gene. Germline V gene sequence: CDR1 SGHNT, CDR2 YYREEE (reference sequence). This CDR3 region has 15 residues. Trimming cost V 0 bases and J 0 bases, with 9 bases left between them. The CDR3 here is CASSLGVGVNTEAFF. For the CDR3, the DNA is TGTGCCAGCAGCTTGGGTGTAGGAGTGAACACTGAAGCTTTCTTT.

Ten or more counts support this clonotype. The genes are TRBV6-5 and TRBJ1-1, with D possibly TRBD1 on 5 matching bases. CDR3 length: 13 amino acids. The germline V and J ends were trimmed by 4 bases and 1 base, with 7 bases remaining between them. Germline V gene lookup returns CDR1 MNHEY and CDR2 SVGAGI. CDR3 loop: CASSWGWNTEAFF. Here the CDR3 DNA reads TGTGCCAGCAGTTGGGGGTGGAACACTGAAGCTTTCTTT.

This clonotype turned up a few times. The chain employs TRBV19 and TRBJ2-1; the D call may be TRBD1 or TRBD2 (5 bases each). V was clipped by 1 base and J by 5 bases, with 15 bases between them. This CDR3 is built from 16 residues. CDR1 is LNHDA and CDR2 is SQIVND in the germline V gene (reference sequence). The CDR3 protein is CASSIVGTGRDNEQFF. CDR3 nucleotide sequence: TGTGCCAGTAGTATAGTAGGGACGGGTAGGGACAATGAGCAGTTCTTC.

This clonotype was recorded at least ten times. This chain connects TRBV9 to TRBJ1-1; D unclear. The germline CDR1 and CDR2 sequences are SGDLS and YYNGEE. Trimming removed 0 bases from V and 0 bases from J, with 3 bases in between. CDR3 size: 13 residues. CDR3 DNA sequence: TGTGCCAGCAGCGTAGTCTTGAACACTGAAGCTTTCTTT. This gives the protein CASSVVLNTEAFF.

This clonotype was recorded many times. The rearrangement uses TRBV29-1 and TRBJ2-5; D gene uncertain. This CDR3 has 10 amino acids. The germline V and J ends were trimmed by 5 bases and 7 bases, with 8 bases remaining between them. Germline V gives CDR1 SQVTM, CDR2 ANQGSEA. The CDR3 spells CSVYTGTQYF. The CDR3 nucleotides read TGCAGCGTTTACACTGGGACCCAGTACTTC.